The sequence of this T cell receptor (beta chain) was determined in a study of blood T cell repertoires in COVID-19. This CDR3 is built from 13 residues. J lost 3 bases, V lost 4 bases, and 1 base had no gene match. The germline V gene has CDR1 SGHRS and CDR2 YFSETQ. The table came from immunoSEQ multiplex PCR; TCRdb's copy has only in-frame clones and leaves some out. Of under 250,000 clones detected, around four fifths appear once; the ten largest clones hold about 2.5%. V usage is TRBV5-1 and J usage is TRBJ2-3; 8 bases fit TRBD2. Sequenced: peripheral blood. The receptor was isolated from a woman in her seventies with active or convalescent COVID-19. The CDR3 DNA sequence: TGCGCCAGCAGCCGGGAGGGAACAGATACGCAGTATTTT. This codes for CASSREGTDTQYF.